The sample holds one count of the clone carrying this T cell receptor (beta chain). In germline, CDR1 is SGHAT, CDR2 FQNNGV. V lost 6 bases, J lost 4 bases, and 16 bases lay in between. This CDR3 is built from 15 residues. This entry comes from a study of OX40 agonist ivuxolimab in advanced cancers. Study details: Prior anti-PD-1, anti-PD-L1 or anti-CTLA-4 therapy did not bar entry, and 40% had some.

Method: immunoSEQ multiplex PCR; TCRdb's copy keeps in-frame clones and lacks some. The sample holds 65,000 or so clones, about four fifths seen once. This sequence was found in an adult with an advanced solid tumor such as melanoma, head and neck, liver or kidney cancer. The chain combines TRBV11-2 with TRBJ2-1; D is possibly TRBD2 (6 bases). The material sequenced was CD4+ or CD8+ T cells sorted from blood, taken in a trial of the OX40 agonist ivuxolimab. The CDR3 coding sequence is TGTGCCAGCAGTTCGGGACTCCCAGCTTACAATGAGCAGTTCTTC. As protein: CASSSGLPAYNEQFF.